This TCR beta chain emerged from a study of cytomegalovirus exposure and HLA in healthy donors. In the study overall: Earlier results showed some 120 million unique TCR beta sequences derived from approximately 180 million T cells. General observations from the study: After further analysis at a later stage, around 17,000 TCR beta sequences were associated with HLA alleles at 0.05 false discovery rate. Later analysis showed most CMV-associated TCR beta chains appearing HLA-restricted. The study recorded over 150 TCR beta chains that were cytomegalovirus-associated.

The PCR contained 60 Vbeta and 13 Jbeta primers. Repertoires were generated with immunoSEQ multiplex PCR, while TCRdb's copy carries only in-frame clones and drops some. Its table records approximately 37,000 clones. CDR1 and CDR2 from the germline V gene are SGHTA and FQGNSA. This CDR3 comprises 13 residues. The V gene lost 4 bases and the J gene lost 3 bases, with 9 bases spanning the gap. About this clone itself: Its antigen is unidentified.

Sequenced sample: PBMCs. This receptor was identified in a man aged 35 to 55 in good health and CMV-seropositive. The chain uses TRBV7-2 and TRBJ1-1; D gene uncertain. CDR3 nucleotides: TGTGCCAGCAGCTCCATCGTAGACACTGAAGCTTTCTTT. Encoded protein: CASSSIVDTEAFF.